These T cell receptor beta chains were read from a single sample in a study of cytomegalovirus exposure and HLA in healthy donors. Sequencing was performed with immunoSEQ multiplex PCR; in TCRdb, only in-frame clones are kept and a portion is missing. The sample shows 150,000 to 200,000 clones, approximately 82% of them seen only once. Input material: PBMCs. These receptors originate from a woman aged 25-40 years in good health and CMV-seronegative. Each CDR3 is given with its conserved first and last residue. Fields, in order: clone size, V gene, J gene, CDR3 protein. The size of a clone is reported for some rows only, either as once, few or many, or as a class for expanded clones.

once	TRBV5-5	TRBJ1-5	CASSLQGGDQPQHF
-	TRBV9	TRBJ1-4	CASSVLGDEKLFF
few	TRBV28	TRBJ1-1	CAILTGTNTEAFF
once	TRBV19	TRBJ1-5	CASSMHSSAGGYREPDQPQHF
-	TRBV7-9	TRBJ2-7	CASSLGAGGEQYF
-	TRBV7-2	TRBJ2-5	CASSFWGEETQYF
-	TRBV27	TRBJ2-1	CASSFFPGITRNEQFF
-	TRBV6-1	TRBJ1-3	CASSEEEGKSGNTIYF
-	TRBV19	TRBJ1-6	CASSIDPVGQGPFYSPLHF
-	TRBV18	TRBJ1-1	CASSPSSGQLNTEAFF
-	TRBV6-5	TRBJ1-2	CASSFDGTGGQGYTF
few	TRBV7-4	TRBJ2-3	CANTSGGADTQYF
-	TRBV2	TRBJ2-3	CASKRRESLTDTQYF
once	TRBV6-5	TRBJ1-1	CATLPMTGANTEAFF
-	TRBV25-1	TRBJ2-3	CASSEDYNPDTQYF
-	TRBV28	TRBJ1-5	CASGQGSNQPQHF
-	TRBV4-1	TRBJ1-3	CASSQEGYLSSGNTIYF
-	TRBV7-9	TRBJ2-3	CSSSSQRDTQYF
-	TRBV30	-	CACSLAYEQYF
once	TRBV2	TRBJ2-1	CASREGTSFYNEQFF
-	TRBV30	TRBJ2-5	CAWGFSRDTTYQETQYF
-	TRBV11-2	TRBJ1-2	CASSFNRDYGYTF
-	TRBV29-1	TRBJ2-3	CSVERGLTDTQYF
-	TRBV9	TRBJ2-7	CASSVALGPGRGAYEQYF
-	TRBV29-1	TRBJ2-3	CSVEVIGAVMPDTQYF
few	TRBV27	TRBJ2-4	CASSLNTGGLYF
-	TRBV4-1	TRBJ2-2	CASSQVLGLAGIVAGELFF
-	TRBV27	TRBJ2-7	CASSFRGSYEQYF
few	TRBV10-2	TRBJ2-7	CASRATGTVGGEQYF
-	TRBV28	TRBJ1-6	CASTMGGINSPLHF